This TCR beta chain was retrieved from a study of shared T cell receptors in the human thymus. This CDR3 has 12 residues. Trimming cost V 4 bases and J 5 bases; bases outside gene matches: 4. CDR1 SQVTM and CDR2 ANQGSEA come from the germline V gene. TCRdb keeps only in-frame clones here, not all; method: immunoSEQ multiplex PCR. The sample holds a few hundred thousand clones; about 95% are singletons and the top ten take about 0.02%. The V gene is TRBV29-1, the J gene TRBJ2-5, with TRBD2 matching over 7 bases. The sample comprised thymocytes. The sequence derives from a human donor. The DNA of the CDR3 is TGCAGCGTTGGGGGGAGGGTGGAGACCCAGTACTTC. It yields the protein CSVGGRVETQYF.